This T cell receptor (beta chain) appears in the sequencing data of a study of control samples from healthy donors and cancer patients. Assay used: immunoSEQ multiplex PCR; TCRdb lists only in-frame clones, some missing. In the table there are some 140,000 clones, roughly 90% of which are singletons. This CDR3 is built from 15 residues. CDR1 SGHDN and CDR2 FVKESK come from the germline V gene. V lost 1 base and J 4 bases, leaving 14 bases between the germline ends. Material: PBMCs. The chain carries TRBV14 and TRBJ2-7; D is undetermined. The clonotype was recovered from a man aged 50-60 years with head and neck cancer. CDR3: CASSQVDPPNYEQYF. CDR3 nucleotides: TGTGCCAGCAGCCAAGTAGATCCCCCGAATTACGAGCAGTACTTC.